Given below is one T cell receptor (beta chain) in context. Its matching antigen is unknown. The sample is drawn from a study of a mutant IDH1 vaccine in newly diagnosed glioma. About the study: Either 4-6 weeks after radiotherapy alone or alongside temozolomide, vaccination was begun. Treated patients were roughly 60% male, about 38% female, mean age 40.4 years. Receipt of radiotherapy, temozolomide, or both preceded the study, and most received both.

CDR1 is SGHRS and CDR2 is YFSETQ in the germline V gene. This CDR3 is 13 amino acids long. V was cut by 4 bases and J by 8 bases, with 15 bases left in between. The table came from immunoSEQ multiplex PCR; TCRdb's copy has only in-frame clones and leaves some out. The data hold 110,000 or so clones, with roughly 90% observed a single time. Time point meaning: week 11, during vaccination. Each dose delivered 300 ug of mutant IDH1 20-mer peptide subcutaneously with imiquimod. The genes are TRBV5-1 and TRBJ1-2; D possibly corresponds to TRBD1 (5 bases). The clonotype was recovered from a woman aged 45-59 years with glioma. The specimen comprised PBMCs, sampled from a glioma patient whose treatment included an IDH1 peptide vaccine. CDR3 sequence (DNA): TGCGCCAGCAGCCGTTCTGACAGACCGGGCTACACCTTC. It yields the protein CASSRSDRPGYTF.